The subject of this entry is one T cell receptor beta chain. Its antigen is still unknown. V lost 3 bases to trimming and J lost 1 base, with 9 bases between them. The CDR3 consists of 14 residues. CDR1 and CDR2 (germline): MGHDK, SYGVNS. The data were taken from a study of post-analysis software for immune sequencing data. General study results and limits: Five or six TRBV segments were significantly more frequent in patients than in controls. TRBV5-6, TRBV5-1 and TRBV20-1 were among these segments.

Prepared libraries of TCR beta cDNA carried unique molecular identifiers. TCRdb reprocessed the PCR reads with MiXCR, giving one entry per CDR3 protein. The repertoire has more than 450,000 distinct CDR3 sequences, 44% of them found once; the top ten carry around 1.7%. This clonotype was obtained from a girl aged 10 to 17 with multiple sclerosis. The sample consisted of blood. The rearrangement joins TRBV25-1 to TRBJ1-1, with no clear D. The CDR3 DNA reads TGTGCCAGCAGTGATGGGCTGCGGAACACTGAAGCTTTCTTT. This codes for CASSDGLRNTEAFF.